This T cell receptor beta chain was documented in a study of blood T cell repertoires in COVID-19. Clones were read by immunoSEQ multiplex PCR, and TCRdb kept only the in-frame ones, dropping some. The data contain approximately 500,000 clones, 85% to 90% of them singletons. The CDR3 runs to 14 residues. The V gene's germline CDR1 is SGHNT and CDR2 YYREEE (reference sequence). V lost 4 bases to trimming and J lost 5 bases; unmatched junction nucleotides: 9. The sample comprised peripheral blood. The receptor was isolated from a woman between 45 and 65 years old with COVID-19, enrolled during active disease. The chain recombines TRBV5-4 with TRBJ2-7; 7 nucleotides agree with TRBD1. CDR3 region: CASSVRQGIDEQYF. In DNA, the CDR3 is TGTGCCAGCAGCGTCCGACAGGGTATCGACGAGCAGTACTTC.